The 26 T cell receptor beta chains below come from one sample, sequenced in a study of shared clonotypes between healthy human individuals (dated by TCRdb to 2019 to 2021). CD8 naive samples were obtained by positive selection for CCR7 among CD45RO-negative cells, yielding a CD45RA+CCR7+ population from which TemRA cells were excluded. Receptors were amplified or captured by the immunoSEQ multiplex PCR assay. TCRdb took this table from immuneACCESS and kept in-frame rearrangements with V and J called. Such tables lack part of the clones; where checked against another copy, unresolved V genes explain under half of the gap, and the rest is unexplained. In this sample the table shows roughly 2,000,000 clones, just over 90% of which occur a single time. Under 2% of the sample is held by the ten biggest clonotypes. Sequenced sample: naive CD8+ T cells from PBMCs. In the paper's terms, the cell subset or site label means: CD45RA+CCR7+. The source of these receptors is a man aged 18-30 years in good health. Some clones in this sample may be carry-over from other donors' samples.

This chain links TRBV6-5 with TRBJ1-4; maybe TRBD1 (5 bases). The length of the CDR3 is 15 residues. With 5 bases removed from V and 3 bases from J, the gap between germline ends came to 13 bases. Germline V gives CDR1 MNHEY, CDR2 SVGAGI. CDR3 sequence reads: CASSLGGAANEKLFF. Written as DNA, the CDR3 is TGTGCCAGCAGTCTGGGTGGGGCGGCTAATGAAAAACTGTTTTTT.

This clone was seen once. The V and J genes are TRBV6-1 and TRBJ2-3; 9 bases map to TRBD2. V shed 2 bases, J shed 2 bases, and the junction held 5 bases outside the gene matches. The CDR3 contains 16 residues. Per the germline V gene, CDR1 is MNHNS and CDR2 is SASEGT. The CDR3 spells CASSERLAGITDTQYF. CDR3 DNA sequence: TGTGCCAGCAGTGAACGGCTAGCGGGAATCACAGATACGCAGTATTTT.

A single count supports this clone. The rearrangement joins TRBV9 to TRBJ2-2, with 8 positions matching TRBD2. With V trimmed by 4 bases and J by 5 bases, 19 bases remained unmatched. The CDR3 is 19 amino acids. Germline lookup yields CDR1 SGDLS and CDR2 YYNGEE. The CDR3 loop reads CASSPRGPAGVLGTGELFF. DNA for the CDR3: TGTGCCAGCAGCCCACGAGGCCCAGCGGGGGTTTTAGGGACCGGGGAGCTGTTTTTT.

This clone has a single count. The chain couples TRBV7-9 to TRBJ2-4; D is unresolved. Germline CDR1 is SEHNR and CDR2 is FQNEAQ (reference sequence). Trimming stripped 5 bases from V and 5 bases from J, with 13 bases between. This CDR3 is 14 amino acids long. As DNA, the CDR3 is TGTGCCAGCAGCCCGCCCGGTCGCCAAAACATTCAGTACTTC. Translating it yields CASSPPGRQNIQYF.

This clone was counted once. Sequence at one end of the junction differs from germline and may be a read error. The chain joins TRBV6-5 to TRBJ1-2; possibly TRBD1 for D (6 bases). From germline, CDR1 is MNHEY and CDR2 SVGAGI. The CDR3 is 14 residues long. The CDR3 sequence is CTSSPTGGGNGYTF. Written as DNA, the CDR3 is TGTACCAGCAGCCCGACAGGTGGGGGGAATGGCTACACCTTC.

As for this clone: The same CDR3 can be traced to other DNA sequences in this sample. This chain's CDR3 is CASSLIYNEQFF. The CDR3 nucleotides read TGTGCCAGCAGCTTAATCTACAATGAGCAGTTCTTC. The chain has TRBV7-9 and TRBJ2-1; D ambiguous. The CDR3 runs 12 residues. The V and J ends lost 2 bases and 3 bases respectively, with 2 bases between them. Germline V CDR1 and CDR2: SEHNR, FQNEAQ (reference sequence).

CDR3 nucleotide sequence: TGTGCCAGCAGCCAAGGGGTCCATGGCTACACCTTC. Its translation: CASSQGVHGYTF. This chain links TRBV7-9 with TRBJ1-2; TRBD1 is a possible D gene (5 bases). This CDR3 has 12 amino acids. Looked up from germline, CDR1 is SEHNR and CDR2 is FQNEAQ (reference sequence). V lost 5 bases and J 6 bases, leaving 10 bases between the germline ends.

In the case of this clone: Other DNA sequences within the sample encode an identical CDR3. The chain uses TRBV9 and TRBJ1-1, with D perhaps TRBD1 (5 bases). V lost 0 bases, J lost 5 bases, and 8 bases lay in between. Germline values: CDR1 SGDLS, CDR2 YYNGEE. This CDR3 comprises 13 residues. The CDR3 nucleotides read TGTGCCAGCAGCGTAGGGGGGGAAACTGAAGCTTTCTTT. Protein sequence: CASSVGGETEAFF.

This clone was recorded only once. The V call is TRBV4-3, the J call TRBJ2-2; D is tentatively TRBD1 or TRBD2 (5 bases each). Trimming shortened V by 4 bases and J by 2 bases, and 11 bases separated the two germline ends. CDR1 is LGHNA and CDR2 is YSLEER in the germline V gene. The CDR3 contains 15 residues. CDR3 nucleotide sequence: TGCGCCAGCAGCCCGGGGACCTTAAACACCGGGGAGCTGTTTTTT. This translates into CASSPGTLNTGELFF.

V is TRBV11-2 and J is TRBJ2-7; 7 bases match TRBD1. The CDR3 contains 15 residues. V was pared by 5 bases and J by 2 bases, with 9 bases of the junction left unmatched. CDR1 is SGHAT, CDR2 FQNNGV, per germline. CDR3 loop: CASSPQRTGTYEQYF. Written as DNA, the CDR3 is TGTGCCAGCAGCCCACAAAGGACAGGCACCTACGAGCAGTACTTC.

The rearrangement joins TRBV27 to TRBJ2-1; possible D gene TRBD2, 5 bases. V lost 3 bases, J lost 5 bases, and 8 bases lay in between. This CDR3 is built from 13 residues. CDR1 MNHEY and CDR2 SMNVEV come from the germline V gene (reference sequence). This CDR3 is CASSFGKDNEQFF. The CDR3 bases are TGTGCCAGCAGTTTCGGGAAGGACAATGAGCAGTTCTTC.

The CDR3 nucleotides read TGTGCCAGCACGGGGGGAAAGAGCAATCAGCCCCAGCATTTT. Translating it yields CASTGGKSNQPQHF. The chain links TRBV28 to TRBJ1-5; D is perhaps TRBD1 (5 bases). Germline CDR1 reads MDHEN; CDR2 reads SYDVKM. V was pared by 7 bases and J by 1 base, with 11 bases between. The CDR3 runs to 14 residues.

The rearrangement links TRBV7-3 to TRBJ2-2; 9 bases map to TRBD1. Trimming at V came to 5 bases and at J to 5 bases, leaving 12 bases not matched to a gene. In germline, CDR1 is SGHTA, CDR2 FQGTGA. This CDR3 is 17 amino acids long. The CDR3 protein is CASSQGQGPTKTGELFF. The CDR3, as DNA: TGTGCCAGCAGCCAGGGACAGGGTCCCACAAAGACCGGGGAGCTGTTTTTT.

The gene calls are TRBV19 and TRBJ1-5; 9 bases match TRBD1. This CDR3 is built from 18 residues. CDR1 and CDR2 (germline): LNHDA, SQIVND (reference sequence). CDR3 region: CGSSPGQGYYYSNQPQHF. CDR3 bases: TGTGGCTCTAGCCCGGGACAGGGTTATTATTATAGCAATCAGCCCCAGCATTTT. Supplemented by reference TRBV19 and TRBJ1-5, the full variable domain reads DGGITQSPKYLFRKEGQNVTLSCEQNLNHDAMYWYRQDPGQGLRLIYYSQIVNDFQKGDIAEGYSVSREKKESFPLTVTSAQKNPTAFYLCGSSPGQGYYYSNQPQHFGDGTRLSIL.

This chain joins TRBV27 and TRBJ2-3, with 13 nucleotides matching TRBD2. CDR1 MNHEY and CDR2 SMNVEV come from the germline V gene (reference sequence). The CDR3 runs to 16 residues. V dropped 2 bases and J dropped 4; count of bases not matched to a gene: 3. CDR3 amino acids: CASSLPGLAGADTQYF. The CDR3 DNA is TGTGCCAGCAGTTTACCAGGACTAGCGGGAGCAGATACGCAGTATTTT.

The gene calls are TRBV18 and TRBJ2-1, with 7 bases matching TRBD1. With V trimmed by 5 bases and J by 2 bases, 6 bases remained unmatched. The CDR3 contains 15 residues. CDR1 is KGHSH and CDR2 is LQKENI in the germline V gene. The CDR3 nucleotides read TGTGCCAGCTCAAACGACAGGGACACCTACAATGAGCAGTTCTTC. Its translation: CASSNDRDTYNEQFF.

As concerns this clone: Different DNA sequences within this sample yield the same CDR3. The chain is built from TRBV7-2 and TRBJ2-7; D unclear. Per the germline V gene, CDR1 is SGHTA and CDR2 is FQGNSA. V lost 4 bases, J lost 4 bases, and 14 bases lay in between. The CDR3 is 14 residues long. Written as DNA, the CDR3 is TGTGCCAGCAGCTCGCGCGATCGGGCGTACGAGCAGTACTTC. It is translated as CASSSRDRAYEQYF. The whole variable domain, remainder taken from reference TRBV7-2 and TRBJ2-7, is GAGVSQSPSNKVTEKGKDVELRCDPISGHTALYWYRQSLGQGLEFLIYFQGNSAPDKSGLPSDRFSAERTGGSVSTLTIQRTQQEDSAVYLCASSSRDRAYEQYFGPGTRLTVT.

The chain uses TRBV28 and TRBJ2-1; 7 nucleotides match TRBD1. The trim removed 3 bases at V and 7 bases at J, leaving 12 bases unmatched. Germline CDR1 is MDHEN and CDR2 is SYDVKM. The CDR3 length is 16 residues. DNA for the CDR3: TGTGCCAGCAGTTTGGAAGGGGGCACGCTTAGGAATGAGCAGTTCTTC. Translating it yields CASSLEGGTLRNEQFF. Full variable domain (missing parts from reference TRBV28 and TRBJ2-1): DVKVTQSSRYLVKRTGEKVFLECVQDMDHENMFWYRQDPGLGLRLIYFSYDVKMKEKGDIPEGYSVSREKKERFSLILESASTNQTSMYLCASSLEGGTLRNEQFFGPGTRLTVL.

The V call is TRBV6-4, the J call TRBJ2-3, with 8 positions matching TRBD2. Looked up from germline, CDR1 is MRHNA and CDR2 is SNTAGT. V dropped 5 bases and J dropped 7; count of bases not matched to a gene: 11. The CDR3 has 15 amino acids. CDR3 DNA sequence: TGTGCCAGCAGTCGGGCGGGAGGCCCTCTGAATACGCAGTATTTT. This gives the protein CASSRAGGPLNTQYF.

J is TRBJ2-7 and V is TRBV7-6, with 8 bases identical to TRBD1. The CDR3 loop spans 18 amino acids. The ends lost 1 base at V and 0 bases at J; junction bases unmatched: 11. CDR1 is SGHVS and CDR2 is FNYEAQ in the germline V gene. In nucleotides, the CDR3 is TGTGCCAGCAGCTTAGAGGGTTGGCGGACAGGGCCCTCCTACGAGCAGTACTTC. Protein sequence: CASSLEGWRTGPSYEQYF.

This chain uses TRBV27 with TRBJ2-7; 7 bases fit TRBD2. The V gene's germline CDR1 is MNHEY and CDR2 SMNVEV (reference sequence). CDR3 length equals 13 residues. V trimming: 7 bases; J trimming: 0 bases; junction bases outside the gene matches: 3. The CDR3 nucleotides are TGTGCCAGCAAGGAGCGGGACTCCTACGAGCAGTACTTC. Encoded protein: CASKERDSYEQYF.

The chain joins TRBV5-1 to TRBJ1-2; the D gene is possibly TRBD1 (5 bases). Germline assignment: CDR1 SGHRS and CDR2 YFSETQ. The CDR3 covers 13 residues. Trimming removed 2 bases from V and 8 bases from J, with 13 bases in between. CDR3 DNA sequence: TGCGCCAGCAGCTTCGAGGAGGGGATGGGCTACACCTTC. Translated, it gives CASSFEEGMGYTF.

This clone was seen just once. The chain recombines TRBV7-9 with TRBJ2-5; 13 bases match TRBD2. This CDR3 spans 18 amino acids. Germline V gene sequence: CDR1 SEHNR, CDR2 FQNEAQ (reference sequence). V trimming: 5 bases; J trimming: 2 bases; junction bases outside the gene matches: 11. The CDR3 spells CASSPPPGTSGIQETQYF. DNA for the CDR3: TGTGCCAGCAGCCCACCCCCCGGGACTAGCGGGATTCAAGAGACCCAGTACTTC.

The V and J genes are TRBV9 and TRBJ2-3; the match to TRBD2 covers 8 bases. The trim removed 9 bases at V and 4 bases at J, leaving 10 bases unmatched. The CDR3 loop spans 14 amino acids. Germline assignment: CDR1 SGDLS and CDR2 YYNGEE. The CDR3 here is CATNSGGWADTQYF. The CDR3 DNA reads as TGTGCCACCAACTCGGGAGGGTGGGCAGATACGCAGTATTTT.

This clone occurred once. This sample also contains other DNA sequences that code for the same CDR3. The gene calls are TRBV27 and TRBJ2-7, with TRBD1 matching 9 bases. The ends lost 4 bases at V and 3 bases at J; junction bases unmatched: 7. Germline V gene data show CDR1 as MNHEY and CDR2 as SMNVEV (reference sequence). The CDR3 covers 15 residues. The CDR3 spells CASSYTGTGYYEQYF. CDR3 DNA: TGTGCCAGCAGTTACACCGGGACAGGGTACTACGAGCAGTACTTC.

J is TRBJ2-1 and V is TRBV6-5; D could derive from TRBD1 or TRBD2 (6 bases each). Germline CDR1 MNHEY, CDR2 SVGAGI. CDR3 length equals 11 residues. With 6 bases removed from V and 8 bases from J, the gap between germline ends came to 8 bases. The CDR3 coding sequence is TGTGCCAGCAGGGGGGGCCATGAGCAGTTCTTC. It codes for CASRGGHEQFF.